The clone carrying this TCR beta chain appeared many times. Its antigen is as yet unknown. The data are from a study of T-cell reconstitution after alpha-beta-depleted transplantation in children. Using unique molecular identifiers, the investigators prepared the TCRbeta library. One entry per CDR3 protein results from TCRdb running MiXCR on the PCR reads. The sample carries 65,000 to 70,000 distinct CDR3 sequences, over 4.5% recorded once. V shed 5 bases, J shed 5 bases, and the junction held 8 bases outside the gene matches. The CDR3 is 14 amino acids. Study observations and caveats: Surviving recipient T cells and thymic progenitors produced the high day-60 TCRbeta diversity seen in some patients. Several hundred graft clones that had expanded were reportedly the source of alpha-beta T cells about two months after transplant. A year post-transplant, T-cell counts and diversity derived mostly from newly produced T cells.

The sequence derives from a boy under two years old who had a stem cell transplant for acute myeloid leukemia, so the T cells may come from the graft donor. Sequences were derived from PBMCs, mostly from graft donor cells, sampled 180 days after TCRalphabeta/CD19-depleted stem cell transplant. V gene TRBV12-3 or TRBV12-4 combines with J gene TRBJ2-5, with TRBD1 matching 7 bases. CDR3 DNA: TGTGCCAGCAGTGGCCAGGGGGACCGGGAGACCCAGTACTTC. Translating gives CASSGQGDRETQYF.